This is a list of T cell receptor beta chains from one sample in a study of T cell repertoires in cytomegalovirus infection. The antigens of these receptors remain unknown. TCRdb ran MiXCR on the reads and lists one entry per CDR3 protein. The sample has some 800,000 distinct CDR3 sequences; about 27% are singletons. The material was cultured CD8+ T cells from PBMCs, obtained from culture after CMV antigen stimulation. The receptors stem from a human donor in good health (CMV status not recorded). Some clones in this sample may be carry-over from other donors' samples. Both conserved end residues are part of each CDR3. D genes are given only for firm matches. Expanded clones are given a class, and other clones once, few, many or no size at all.

j_call clone_size d_call v_call cdr3_aa cdr3_nt
TRBJ2-7 NA NA TRBV7-6 CASGFGEYEQYF TGTGCCAGCGGGTTTGGGGAGTACGAGCAGTACTTC
TRBJ1-1 NA NA TRBV4-1 CASSHSVTEAFF TGCGCCAGCAGCCATTCCGTCACTGAAGCTTTCTTT
TRBJ1-3 many NA TRBV4-3 CASSQEGEGGNTIYF TGCGCCAGCAGCCAAGAGGGCGAAGGTGGAAACACCATATATTTT
TRBJ1-5 NA NA TRBV6-2/TRBV6-3 CARGAGSNQPQHF TGTGCCAGGGGGGCAGGAAGCAATCAGCCCCAGCATTTT
TRBJ1-1 few NA TRBV7-6 CASSPRGAAAFF TGTGCCAGCAGCCCAAGGGGTGCCGCCGCTTTCTTT
TRBJ1-2 NA TRBD1 TRBV7-9 CASSLGGQLAFYGYTF TGTGCCAGCAGCCTAGGGGGACAGTTAGCTTTCTATGGCTACACCTTC
TRBJ2-4 NA NA TRBV7-9 CASSPGPRAKNIQYF TGTGCCAGCAGCCCGGGCCCCCGGGCCAAAAACATTCAGTACTTC
TRBJ1-1 few NA TRBV14 CASSHEGSFRQAFF TGTGCCAGCAGCCACGAAGGGAGTTTTCGTCAAGCTTTCTTT
TRBJ2-7 once TRBD1 TRBV5-1 CASSSPSGQGASSPWEQYF TGCGCCAGCAGTTCACCATCCGGACAGGGGGCTTCTAGCCCCTGGGAGCAGTACTTC
TRBJ2-3 few TRBD2 TRBV12-3/TRBV12-4 CASSLVLASGGTDTQYF TGTGCCAGCAGTTTAGTCCTCGCTAGCGGGGGGACAGATACGCAGTATTTT
TRBJ2-4 many NA TRBV7-2 CASSPSTGKNIQYF TGTGCCAGCAGCCCGAGCACCGGCAAAAACATTCAGTACTTC
TRBJ1-2 few TRBD1 TRBV5-4 CASSLAGQGRNGYTF TGTGCCAGCAGCTTGGCCGGACAGGGGCGAAATGGCTACACCTTC
TRBJ2-7 few NA TRBV12-3/TRBV12-4 CASSLAGEGSYEQYF TGTGCCAGCAGTTTAGCAGGGGAAGGGTCCTACGAGCAGTACTTC
TRBJ1-2 NA TRBD1 TRBV6-5 CASRRQGAYYGYTF TGTGCCAGCAGACGACAGGGGGCATATTATGGCTACACCTTC
TRBJ1-2 many NA TRBV28 CASTQTPGGNYGYTF TGTGCCAGCACCCAAACACCGGGTGGTAACTATGGCTACACCTTC
TRBJ1-5 NA NA TRBV9 CASSVAGDLQPQHF TGTGCCAGCAGCGTTGCAGGGGACCTTCAGCCCCAGCATTTT
TRBJ2-7 many NA TRBV7-6 CASSRSGTPGYEQYF TGTGCCAGCAGCCGCTCCGGGACCCCTGGCTACGAGCAGTACTTC
TRBJ2-1 many TRBD2 TRBV7-2 CASPLAGVYNEQFF TGTGCCAGCCCACTAGCGGGGGTTTACAATGAGCAGTTCTTC
TRBJ2-7 NA TRBD2 TRBV6-5 CASSSASGRYYEQYF TGTGCCAGCAGTTCGGCTAGCGGGAGATACTACGAGCAGTACTTC
TRBJ1-6 many NA TRBV7-2 CASSSNQEWPLHF TGTGCCAGCAGCTCGAACCAGGAGTGGCCCCTCCACTTT